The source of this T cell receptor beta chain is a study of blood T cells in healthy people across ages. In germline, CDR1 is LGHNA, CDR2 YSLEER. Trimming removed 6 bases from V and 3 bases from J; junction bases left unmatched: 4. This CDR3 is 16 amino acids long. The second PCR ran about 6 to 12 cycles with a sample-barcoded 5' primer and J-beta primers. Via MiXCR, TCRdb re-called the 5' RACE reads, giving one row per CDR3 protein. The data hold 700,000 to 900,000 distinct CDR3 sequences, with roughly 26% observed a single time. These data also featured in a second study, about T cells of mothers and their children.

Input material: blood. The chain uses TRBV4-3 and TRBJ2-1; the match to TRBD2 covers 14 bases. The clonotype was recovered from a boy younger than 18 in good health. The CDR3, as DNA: TGCGCCAGCAGTGCGACTAGCGGGGGGGTCTACAATGAGCAGTTCTTC. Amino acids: CASSATSGGVYNEQFF.